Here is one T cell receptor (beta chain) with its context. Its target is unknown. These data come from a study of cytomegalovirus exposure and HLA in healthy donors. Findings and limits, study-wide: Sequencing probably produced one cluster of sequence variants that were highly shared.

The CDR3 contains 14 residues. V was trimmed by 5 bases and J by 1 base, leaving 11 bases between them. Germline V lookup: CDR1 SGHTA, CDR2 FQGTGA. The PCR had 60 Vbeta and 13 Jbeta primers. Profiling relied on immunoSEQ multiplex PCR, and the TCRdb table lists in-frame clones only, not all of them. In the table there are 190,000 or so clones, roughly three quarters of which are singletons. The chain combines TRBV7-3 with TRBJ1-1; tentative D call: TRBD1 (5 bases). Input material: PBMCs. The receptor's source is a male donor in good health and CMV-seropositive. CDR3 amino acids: CASSPSGGNTEAFF. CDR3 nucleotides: TGTGCCAGCAGCCCTTCCGGGGGGAACACTGAAGCTTTCTTT.